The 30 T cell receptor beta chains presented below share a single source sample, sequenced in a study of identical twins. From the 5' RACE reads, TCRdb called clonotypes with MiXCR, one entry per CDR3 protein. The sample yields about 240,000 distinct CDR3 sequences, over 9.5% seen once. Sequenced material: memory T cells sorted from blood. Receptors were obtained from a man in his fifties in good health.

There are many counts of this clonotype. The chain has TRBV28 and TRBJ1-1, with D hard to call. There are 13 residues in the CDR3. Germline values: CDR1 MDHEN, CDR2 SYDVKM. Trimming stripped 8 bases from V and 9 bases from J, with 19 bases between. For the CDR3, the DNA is TGTGCCAGCCGCTCACATGGGTCGCTGAAAGCTTTCTTT. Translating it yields CASRSHGSLKAFF.

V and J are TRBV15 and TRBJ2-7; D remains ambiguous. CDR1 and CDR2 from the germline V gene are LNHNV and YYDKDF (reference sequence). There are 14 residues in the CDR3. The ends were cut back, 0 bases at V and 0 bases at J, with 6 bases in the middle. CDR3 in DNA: TGTGCCACCAGCAGAGACAGGATCTCCTACGAGCAGTACTTC. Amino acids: CATSRDRISYEQYF.

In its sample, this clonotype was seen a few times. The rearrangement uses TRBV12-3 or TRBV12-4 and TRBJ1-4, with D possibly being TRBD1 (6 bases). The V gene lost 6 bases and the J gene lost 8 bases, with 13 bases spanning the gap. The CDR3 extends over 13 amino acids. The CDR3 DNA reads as TGTGCCAGCAGACCACAGGGAGGAGAAAAACTGTTTTTT. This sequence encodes CASRPQGGEKLFF.

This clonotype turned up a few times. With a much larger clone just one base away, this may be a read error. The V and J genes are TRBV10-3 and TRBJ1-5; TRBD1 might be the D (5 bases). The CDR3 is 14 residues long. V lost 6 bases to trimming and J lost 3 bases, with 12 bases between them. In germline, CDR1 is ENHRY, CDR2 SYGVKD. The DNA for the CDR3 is TGTGCCATCAGCGTCCGGGACCCCAATCAGCCCCAGCATTTT. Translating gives CAISVRDPNQPQHF.

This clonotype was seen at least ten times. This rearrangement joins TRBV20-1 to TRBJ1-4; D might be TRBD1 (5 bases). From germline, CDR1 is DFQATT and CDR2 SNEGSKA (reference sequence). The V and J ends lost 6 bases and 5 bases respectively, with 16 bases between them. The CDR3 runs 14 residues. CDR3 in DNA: TGCAGTGCGAGTACAGGAAATCAAAATGAAAAACTGTTTTTT. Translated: CSASTGNQNEKLFF.

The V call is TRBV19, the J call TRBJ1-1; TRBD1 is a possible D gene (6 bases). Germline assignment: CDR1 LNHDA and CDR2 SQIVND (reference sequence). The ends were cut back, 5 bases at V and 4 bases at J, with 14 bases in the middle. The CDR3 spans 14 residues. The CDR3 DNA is TGTGCCAGTAGTTATGGACAGTGGTCCACTGAAGCTTTCTTT. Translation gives CASSYGQWSTEAFF.

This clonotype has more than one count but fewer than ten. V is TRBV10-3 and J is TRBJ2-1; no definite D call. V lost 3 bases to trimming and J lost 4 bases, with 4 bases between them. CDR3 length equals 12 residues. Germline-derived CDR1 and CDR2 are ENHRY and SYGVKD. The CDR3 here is CAISDIYNEQFF. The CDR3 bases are TGTGCCATCAGTGATATTTACAATGAGCAGTTCTTC.

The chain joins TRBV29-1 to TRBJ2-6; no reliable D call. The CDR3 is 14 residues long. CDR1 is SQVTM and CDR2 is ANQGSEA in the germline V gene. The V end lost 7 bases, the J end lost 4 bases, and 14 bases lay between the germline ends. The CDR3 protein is CSAQTRTGANVLTF. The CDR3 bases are TGCAGCGCCCAGACCCGTACGGGGGCCAACGTCCTGACTTTC.

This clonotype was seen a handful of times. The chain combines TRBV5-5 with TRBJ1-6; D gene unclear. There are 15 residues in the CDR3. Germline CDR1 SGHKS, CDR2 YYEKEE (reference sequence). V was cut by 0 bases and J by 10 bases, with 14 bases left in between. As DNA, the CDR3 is TGTGCCAGCAGCTTGGAGGTTGTGACGCGGTCACCCCTCCACTTT. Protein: CASSLEVVTRSPLHF.

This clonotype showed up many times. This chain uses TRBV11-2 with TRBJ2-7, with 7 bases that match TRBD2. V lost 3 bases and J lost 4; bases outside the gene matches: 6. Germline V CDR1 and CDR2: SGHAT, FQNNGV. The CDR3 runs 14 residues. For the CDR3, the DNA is TGTGCCAGCAGCTTGACCGGGACTATATACGAGCAGTACTTC. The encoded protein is CASSLTGTIYEQYF.

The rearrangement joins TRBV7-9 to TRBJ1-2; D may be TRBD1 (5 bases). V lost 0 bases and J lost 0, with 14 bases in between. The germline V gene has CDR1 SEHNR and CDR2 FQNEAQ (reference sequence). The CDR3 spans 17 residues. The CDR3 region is CASSLANWVQANYGYTF. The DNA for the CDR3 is TGTGCCAGCAGCTTAGCTAATTGGGTACAGGCTAACTATGGCTACACCTTC.

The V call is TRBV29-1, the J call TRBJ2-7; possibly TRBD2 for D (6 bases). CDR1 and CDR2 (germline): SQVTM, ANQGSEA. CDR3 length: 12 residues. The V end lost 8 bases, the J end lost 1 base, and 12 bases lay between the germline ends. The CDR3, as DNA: TGCAGCTTTACGGGACTTTCCTACGAGCAGTACTTC. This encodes CSFTGLSYEQYF.

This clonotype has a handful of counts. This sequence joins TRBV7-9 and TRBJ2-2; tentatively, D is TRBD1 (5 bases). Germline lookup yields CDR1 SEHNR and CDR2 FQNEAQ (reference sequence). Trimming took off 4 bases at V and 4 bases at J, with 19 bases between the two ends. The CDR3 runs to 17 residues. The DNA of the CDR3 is TGTGCCAGCAGCTCAATTCCAGGGAAATCGGGCACCGGGGAGCTGTTTTTT. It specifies CASSSIPGKSGTGELFF.

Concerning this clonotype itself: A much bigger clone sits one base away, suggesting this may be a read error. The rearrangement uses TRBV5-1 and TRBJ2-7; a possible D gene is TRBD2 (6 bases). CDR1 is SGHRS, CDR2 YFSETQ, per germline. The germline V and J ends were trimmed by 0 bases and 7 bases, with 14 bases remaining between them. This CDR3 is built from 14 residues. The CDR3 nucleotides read TGCGCCAGCAGCTTGGAGGCCGGGAGCAATGAGCAGTACTTC. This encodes CASSLEAGSNEQYF.

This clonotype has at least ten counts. The chain's CDR3 is CASRTYRGTPPYEQYF. In nucleotides, the CDR3 is TGTGCCAGCAGAACGTACAGGGGGACCCCCCCGTACGAGCAGTACTTC. The rearrangement links TRBV12-3 or TRBV12-4 to TRBJ2-7, with 8 bases aligning to TRBD1. V was clipped by 6 bases and J by 4 bases; unmatched bases: 14. The CDR3 has 16 amino acids.

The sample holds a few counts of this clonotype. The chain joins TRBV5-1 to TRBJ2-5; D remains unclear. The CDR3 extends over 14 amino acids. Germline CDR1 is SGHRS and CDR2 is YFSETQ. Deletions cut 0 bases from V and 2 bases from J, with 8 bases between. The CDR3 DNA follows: TGCGCCAGCAGCTTGGCTAGGGCACAAGAGACCCAGTACTTC. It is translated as CASSLARAQETQYF.

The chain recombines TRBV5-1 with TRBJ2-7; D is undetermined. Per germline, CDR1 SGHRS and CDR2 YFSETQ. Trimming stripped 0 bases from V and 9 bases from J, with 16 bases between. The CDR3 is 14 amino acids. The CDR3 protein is CASSLATNLRRQYF. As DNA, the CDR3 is TGCGCCAGCAGCTTGGCCACAAATTTAAGAAGGCAGTACTTC.

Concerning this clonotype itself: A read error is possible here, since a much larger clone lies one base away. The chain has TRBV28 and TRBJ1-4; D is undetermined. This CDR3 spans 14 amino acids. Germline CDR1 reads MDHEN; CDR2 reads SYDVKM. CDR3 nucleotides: TGTCCCAGCAGCCGCGGGAGGCTAAATGAAAAACTGTTTTTT. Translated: CPSSRGRLNEKLFF.

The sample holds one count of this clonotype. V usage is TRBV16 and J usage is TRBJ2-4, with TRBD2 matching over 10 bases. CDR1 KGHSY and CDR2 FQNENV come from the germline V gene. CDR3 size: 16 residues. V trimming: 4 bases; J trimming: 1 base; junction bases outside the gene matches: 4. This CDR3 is CASSPLAGDAKNIQYF. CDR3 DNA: TGTGCCAGCAGCCCCCTAGCGGGGGACGCCAAAAACATTCAGTACTTC. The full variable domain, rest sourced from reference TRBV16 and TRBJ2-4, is GEEVAQTPKHLVRGEGQKAKLYCAPIKGHSYVFWYQQVLKNEFKFLISFQNENVFDETGMPKERFSAKCLPNSPCSLEIQATKLEDSAVYFCASSPLAGDAKNIQYFGAGTRLSVL.

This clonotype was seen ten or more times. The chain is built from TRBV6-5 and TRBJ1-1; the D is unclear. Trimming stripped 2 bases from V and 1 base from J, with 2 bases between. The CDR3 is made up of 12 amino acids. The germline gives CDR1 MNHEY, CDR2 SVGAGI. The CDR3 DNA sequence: TGTGCCAGCAGTTACCGGAACACTGAAGCTTTCTTT. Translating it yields CASSYRNTEAFF.

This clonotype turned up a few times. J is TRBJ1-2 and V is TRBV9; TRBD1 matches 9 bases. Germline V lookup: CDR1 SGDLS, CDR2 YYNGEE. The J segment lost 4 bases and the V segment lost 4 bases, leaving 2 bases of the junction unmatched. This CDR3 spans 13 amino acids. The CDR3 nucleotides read TGTGCCAGCAGCACAGGGGGCATCTATGGCTACACCTTC. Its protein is CASSTGGIYGYTF.

CDR3 DNA: TGTGCCAGCAGCTTTACCAGGGTGGAGACCCAGTACTTC. Encoded protein: CASSFTRVETQYF. The chain recombines TRBV7-2 with TRBJ2-5; weak D call: TRBD1 (5 bases). The CDR3 loop spans 13 amino acids. With 3 bases removed from V and 5 bases from J, the gap between germline ends came to 10 bases. The germline V gene has CDR1 SGHTA and CDR2 FQGNSA.

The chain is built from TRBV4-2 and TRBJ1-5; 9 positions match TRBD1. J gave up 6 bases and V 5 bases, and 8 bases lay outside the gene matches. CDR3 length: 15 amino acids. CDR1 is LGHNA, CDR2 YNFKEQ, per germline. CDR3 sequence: CASSGGQGLGQPQHF. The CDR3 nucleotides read TGTGCCAGCAGCGGGGGACAGGGACTGGGTCAGCCCCAGCATTTT.

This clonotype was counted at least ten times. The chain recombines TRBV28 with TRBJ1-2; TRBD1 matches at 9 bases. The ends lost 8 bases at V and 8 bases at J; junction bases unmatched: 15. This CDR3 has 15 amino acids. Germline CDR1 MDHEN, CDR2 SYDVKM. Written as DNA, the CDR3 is TGTGCCAGCCGCTTCGCGGACAGGGGCGGGGAAGGCTACACCTTC. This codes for CASRFADRGGEGYTF.

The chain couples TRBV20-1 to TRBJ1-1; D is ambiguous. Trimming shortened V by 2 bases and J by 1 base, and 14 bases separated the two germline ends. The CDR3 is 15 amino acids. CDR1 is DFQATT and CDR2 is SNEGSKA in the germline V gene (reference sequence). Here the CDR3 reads CSARTPGVKNTEAFF. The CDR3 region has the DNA TGCAGTGCTAGAACTCCGGGAGTAAAGAACACTGAAGCTTTCTTT.

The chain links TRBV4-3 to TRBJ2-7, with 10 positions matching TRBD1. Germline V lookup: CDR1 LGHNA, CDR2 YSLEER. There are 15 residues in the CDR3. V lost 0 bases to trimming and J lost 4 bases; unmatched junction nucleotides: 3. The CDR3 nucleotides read TGCGCCAGCAGCCAAGATTGGGACAGGGGATACGAGCAGTACTTC. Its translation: CASSQDWDRGYEQYF.

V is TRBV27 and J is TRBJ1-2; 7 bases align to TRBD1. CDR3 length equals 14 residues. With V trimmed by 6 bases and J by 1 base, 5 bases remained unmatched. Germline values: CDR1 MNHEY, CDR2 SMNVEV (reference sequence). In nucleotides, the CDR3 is TGTGCCAGCAGCGCGACAGGGTTTAACTATGGCTACACCTTC. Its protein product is CASSATGFNYGYTF.

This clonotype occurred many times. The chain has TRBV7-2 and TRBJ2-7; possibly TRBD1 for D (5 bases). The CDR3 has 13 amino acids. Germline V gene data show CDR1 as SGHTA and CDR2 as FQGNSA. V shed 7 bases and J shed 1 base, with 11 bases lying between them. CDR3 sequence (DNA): TGTGCCAGCAACTTTCAGGGTTCCTACGAGCAGTACTTC. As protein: CASNFQGSYEQYF.

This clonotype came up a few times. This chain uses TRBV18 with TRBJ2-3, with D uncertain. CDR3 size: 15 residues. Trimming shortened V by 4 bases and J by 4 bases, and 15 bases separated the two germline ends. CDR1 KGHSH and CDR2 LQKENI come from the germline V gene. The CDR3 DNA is TGTGCCAGCTCACTGGGTTTGGGCAAATCAGATACGCAGTATTTT. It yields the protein CASSLGLGKSDTQYF.

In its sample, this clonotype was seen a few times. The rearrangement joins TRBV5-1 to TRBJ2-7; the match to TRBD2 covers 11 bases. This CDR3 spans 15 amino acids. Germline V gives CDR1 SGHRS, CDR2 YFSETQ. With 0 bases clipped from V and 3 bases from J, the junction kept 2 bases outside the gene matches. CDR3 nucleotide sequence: TGCGCCAGCAGCTTGGGACTAGCGGGGCACTACGAGCAGTACTTC. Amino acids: CASSLGLAGHYEQYF.